This entry lists 7 T cell receptor beta chains sequenced from one sample in a study of T cell responses to AZD1222 COVID-19 vaccine. Only in-frame clones appear in the TCRdb table, and some are missing; sequencing was by immunoSEQ multiplex PCR. Of 90,000 to 130,000 clones in the sample, 92% were seen once. Sequencing was performed on peripheral blood, taken on day 0 of AZD1222 vaccination. The receptors originated from an adult in good health.

The count of this clone is one. The V and J genes are TRBV6-4 and TRBJ1-1; no clear D. This CDR3 has 14 amino acids. Trimming stripped 0 bases from V and 5 bases from J, with 10 bases between. Germline V gives CDR1 MRHNA, CDR2 SNTAGT. The CDR3 sequence is CASSDSFGETEAFF. Here the CDR3 DNA reads TGTGCCAGCAGTGACTCGTTTGGGGAGACTGAAGCTTTCTTT.

The chain recombines TRBV7-8 with TRBJ1-1, with D hard to call. The CDR3 extends over 13 amino acids. Trimming left V 1 base short and J 5 bases short, with 8 bases between. CDR1 is SGHVS and CDR2 is FQNEAQ in the germline V gene. This CDR3 is CASSLDGWTEAFF. The CDR3, as DNA: TGTGCCAGCAGCTTAGACGGGTGGACTGAAGCTTTCTTT.

This rearrangement joins TRBV5-6 to TRBJ2-1; D gene uncertain. CDR3 size: 12 residues. V was shortened by 0 bases and J by 13 bases, with 11 bases between the two germline ends. Germline-derived CDR1 and CDR2 are SGHDT and YYEEEE. CDR3 sequence: CASSLDNSPQFF. The CDR3 coding sequence is TGTGCCAGCAGCTTGGACAATAGTCCCCAGTTCTTC. Full variable domain (rest looked up from reference TRBV5-6 and TRBJ2-1): DAGVTQSPTHLIKTRGQQVTLRCSPKSGHDTVSWYQQALGQGPQFIFQYYEEEERQRGNFPDRFSGHQFPNYSSELNVNALLLGDSALYLCASSLDNSPQFFGPGTRLTVL.

J is TRBJ2-7 and V is TRBV19; D tentatively fits TRBD1 or TRBD2 (5 bases each). Looked up from germline, CDR1 is LNHDA and CDR2 is SQIVND (reference sequence). This CDR3 is 15 amino acids long. V was clipped by 5 bases and J by 3 bases, with 17 bases between them. CDR3 amino acids: CASSARTQGHYEQYF. The CDR3 nucleotides read TGTGCCAGTAGTGCCCGGACTCAGGGTCACTACGAGCAGTACTTC.

The chain employs TRBV7-2 and TRBJ1-3; TRBD1 matches at 8 bases. The CDR3 is 16 residues long. The germline V gene has CDR1 SGHTA and CDR2 FQGNSA. V shed 5 bases, J shed 4 bases, and the junction held 10 bases outside the gene matches. The chain's CDR3 is CASSRQGAQTGNTIYF. In DNA, the CDR3 is TGTGCCAGCAGCCGTCAGGGGGCGCAGACAGGAAACACCATATATTTT.

This sequence joins TRBV7-2 and TRBJ1-5; D remains unclear. The germline CDR1 and CDR2 sequences are SGHTA and FQGNSA. The CDR3 length is 14 residues. V was cut by 3 bases and J by 2 bases, with 8 bases left in between. CDR3 sequence: CASSLGSGNQPQHF. For the CDR3, the DNA is TGTGCCAGCAGCTTGGGGTCAGGCAATCAGCCCCAGCATTTT.

The J gene is TRBJ1-5, the V gene TRBV24-1; D not certain. CDR1 KGHDR and CDR2 SFDVKD come from the germline V gene. CDR3 length equals 12 residues. Trimming left V 7 bases short and J 6 bases short, with 9 bases between. The CDR3 sequence is CATSPGGQPQHF. The CDR3 DNA follows: TGTGCCACCAGCCCTGGCGGTCAGCCCCAGCATTTT.